The 12 T cell receptor beta chains given below trace back to one sample, sequenced in a study of blood T cell repertoires in COVID-19. Sequencing was performed with immunoSEQ multiplex PCR; in TCRdb, only in-frame clones are kept and a portion is missing. Of some 250,000 clones detected, roughly 88% appear once; the ten largest clones hold 0.8%. The material sequenced was peripheral blood. These receptors were obtained from a woman aged 25 to 45 with acute or convalescent COVID-19.

The chain joins TRBV6-1 to TRBJ1-3, with D possibly TRBD1 on 5 matching bases. The V end was cut by 4 bases, the J end by 0 bases, with 13 bases between. This CDR3 is built from 16 residues. The germline V gene has CDR1 MNHNS and CDR2 SASEGT. The CDR3 bases are TGTGCCAGCAGTGTCAAACCGACAGCCTCTGGAAACACCATATATTTT. Amino acids: CASSVKPTASGNTIYF.

This chain connects TRBV5-1 to TRBJ2-7; 11 bases line up with TRBD2. Losses at the gene ends were 0 bases for V and 5 bases for J; bases not matched to a gene: 4. There are 15 residues in the CDR3. Germline V CDR1 and CDR2: SGHRS, YFSETQ. Here the CDR3 DNA reads TGCGCCAGCAGCTTGGGTACTAGCGGGAGCCACGAGCAGTACTTC. It codes for CASSLGTSGSHEQYF. The complete variable domain, with remaining parts taken from reference TRBV5-1 and TRBJ2-7, reads KAGVTQTPRYLIKTRGQQVTLSCSPISGHRSVSWYQQTPGQGLQFLFEYFSETQRNKGNFPGRFSGRQFSNSRSEMNVSTLELGDSALYLCASSLGTSGSHEQYFGPGTRLTVT.

This clone was recorded only once. The V and J genes are TRBV27 and TRBJ2-2; 8 bases are a match to TRBD1. Germline V gene sequence: CDR1 MNHEY, CDR2 SMNVEV (reference sequence). This CDR3 region has 19 residues. V shed 6 bases and J 0 bases; nucleotides not matched to a gene: 15. CDR3 protein: CASRLRQGTSFANTGELFF. CDR3 DNA sequence: TGTGCCAGCAGATTAAGACAGGGGACTTCGTTCGCGAACACCGGGGAGCTGTTTTTT.

The rearrangement uses TRBV27 and TRBJ1-2; D gene ambiguous. The CDR3 length is 11 residues. V lost 6 bases and J lost 8, with 10 bases in between. Germline V gene lookup returns CDR1 MNHEY and CDR2 SMNVEV (reference sequence). The CDR3 is CASRTGGGYTF. CDR3 DNA: TGTGCCAGCAGAACGGGAGGGGGCTACACCTTC.

The V gene is TRBV27, the J gene TRBJ2-3; a possible D gene is TRBD2 (6 bases). The CDR3 consists of 13 residues. V was pared by 5 bases and J by 5 bases, with 11 bases between. The germline gives CDR1 MNHEY, CDR2 SMNVEV (reference sequence). In DNA, the CDR3 is TGTGCCAGCAGTCCAAGACTAGGAGATACGCAGTATTTT. This codes for CASSPRLGDTQYF.

The rearrangement uses TRBV5-1 and TRBJ2-7; TRBD1 aligns across 7 bases. The CDR3 covers 15 residues. Per germline, CDR1 SGHRS and CDR2 YFSETQ. Trimming removed 4 bases from V and 0 bases from J; junction bases left unmatched: 7. The CDR3 protein is CASSTQGQTSYEQYF. As DNA, the CDR3 is TGCGCCAGCAGCACTCAGGGACAGACCTCCTACGAGCAGTACTTC. The full variable domain, with the rest looked up from reference TRBV5-1 and TRBJ2-7, is KAGVTQTPRYLIKTRGQQVTLSCSPISGHRSVSWYQQTPGQGLQFLFEYFSETQRNKGNFPGRFSGRQFSNSRSEMNVSTLELGDSALYLCASSTQGQTSYEQYFGPGTRLTVT.

This chain links TRBV23-1 with TRBJ2-7; tentatively, D is TRBD2 (5 bases). TRBV23-1 is recorded as an ORF, its role being uncertain. Deletions cut 2 bases from V and 6 bases from J, with 17 bases between. The CDR3 is made up of 15 amino acids. CDR3 sequence: CASSQLLGGLFEQYF. The CDR3 DNA sequence: TGCGCCAGCAGTCAACTACTAGGCGGACTGTTCGAGCAGTACTTC.

The rearrangement links TRBV6-5 to TRBJ2-1; TRBD2 matches 7 bases. V was pared by 6 bases and J by 4 bases, with 9 bases of the junction left unmatched. CDR1 is MNHEY and CDR2 is SVGAGI in the germline V gene. The CDR3 has 15 residues. The CDR3 region is CASRPGLTGYNEQFF. The CDR3 nucleotides are TGTGCCAGCAGACCGGGACTAACAGGATACAATGAGCAGTTCTTC.

The V and J genes are TRBV14 and TRBJ2-3; TRBD1 matches 8 bases. Looked up from germline, CDR1 is SGHDN and CDR2 is FVKESK. The CDR3 runs to 19 residues. V was pared by 3 bases and J by 2 bases, with 16 bases of the junction left unmatched. CDR3 DNA sequence: TGTGCCAGCAGCCAGAGATCCCCCGGGACAGGATCCCACACAGATACGCAGTATTTT. Translating it yields CASSQRSPGTGSHTDTQYF.

The chain carries TRBV30 and TRBJ2-7; weak D call: TRBD2 (6 bases). The CDR3 loop spans 14 amino acids. In germline, CDR1 is GTSNPN, CDR2 SVGIG (reference sequence). V shed 4 bases and J shed 0 bases, with 13 bases lying between them. This CDR3 reads CAWTIGGYSYEQYF. The CDR3 bases are TGTGCCTGGACTATTGGGGGGTACTCCTACGAGCAGTACTTC. Filled out from reference TRBV30 and TRBJ2-7, the complete variable domain reads SQTIHQWPATLVQPVGSPLSLECTVEGTSNPNLYWYRQAAGRGLQLLFYSVGIGQISSEVPQNLSASRPQDRQFILSSKKLLLSDSGFYLCAWTIGGYSYEQYFGPGTRLTVT.

The chain is built from TRBV19 and TRBJ2-6; 8 bases agree with TRBD1. The ends lost 7 bases at V and 0 bases at J; junction bases unmatched: 8. Germline assignment: CDR1 LNHDA and CDR2 SQIVND (reference sequence). This CDR3 has 17 residues. CDR3 in DNA: TGTGCCAGTATGACAGGGGTCAGGGTCTCTGGGGCCAACGTCCTGACTTTC. This sequence encodes CASMTGVRVSGANVLTF.

This clone was found once. This chain connects TRBV18 to TRBJ2-7; 7 bases are a match to TRBD2. Looked up from germline, CDR1 is KGHSH and CDR2 is LQKENI. The CDR3 sequence is 15 residues long. After removal of 3 bases from V and 5 bases from J, the junction contained 10 bases not matched to a gene. The CDR3 here is CASSPLGRAEDEQYF. The CDR3 nucleotides are TGTGCCAGCTCACCCCTAGGGAGGGCTGAGGACGAGCAGTACTTC.